The T cell receptor (beta chain) under discussion was sequenced for a study of OX40 agonist ivuxolimab in advanced cancers. Patients were ruled out by autoimmune disease history or systemic immunosuppression. Clones were read by immunoSEQ multiplex PCR, and TCRdb kept only the in-frame ones, dropping some. This sample has 70,000 or so clones, with around nine tenths found just once. Trimming cost V 6 bases and J 5 bases, with 11 bases left between them. The CDR3 is 13 residues long. Germline assignment: CDR1 MNHNS and CDR2 SASEGT. Overall study findings and caveats: More expanded clones were found, on average, in CD8+ than in CD4+ T cells.

With regard to this clone: Antigen: not known.

The receptor was isolated from an adult with an advanced solid tumor such as melanoma, head and neck, liver or kidney cancer. The source material was CD4+ or CD8+ T cells sorted from blood, sampled in a trial of the OX40 agonist ivuxolimab. The genes are TRBV6-1 and TRBJ1-5; D is perhaps TRBD1 (5 bases). This CDR3 is CASRSGTHQPQHF. The CDR3 nucleotides read TGTGCCAGCAGGTCGGGGACGCATCAGCCCCAGCATTTT.